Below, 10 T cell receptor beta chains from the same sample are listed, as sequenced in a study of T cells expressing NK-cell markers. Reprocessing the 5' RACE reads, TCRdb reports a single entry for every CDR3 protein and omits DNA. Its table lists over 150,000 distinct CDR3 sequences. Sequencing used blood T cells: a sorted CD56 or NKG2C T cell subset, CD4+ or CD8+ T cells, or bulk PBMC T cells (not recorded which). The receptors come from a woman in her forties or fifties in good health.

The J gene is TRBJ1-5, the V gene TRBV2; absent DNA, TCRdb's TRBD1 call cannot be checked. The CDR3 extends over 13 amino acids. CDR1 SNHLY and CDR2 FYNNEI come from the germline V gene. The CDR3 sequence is CASRDRGQQPQHF.

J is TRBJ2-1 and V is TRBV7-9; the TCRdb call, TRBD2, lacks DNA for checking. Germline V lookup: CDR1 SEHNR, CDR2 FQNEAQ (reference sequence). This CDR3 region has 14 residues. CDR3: CASSPRISGNEQFF.

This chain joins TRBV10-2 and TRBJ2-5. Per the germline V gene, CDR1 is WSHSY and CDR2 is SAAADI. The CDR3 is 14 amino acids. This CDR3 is CASSESKALETQYF.

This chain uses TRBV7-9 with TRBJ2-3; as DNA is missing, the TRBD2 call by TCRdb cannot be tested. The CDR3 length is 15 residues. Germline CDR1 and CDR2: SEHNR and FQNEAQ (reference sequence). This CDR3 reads CATTHSGREVDTQYF.

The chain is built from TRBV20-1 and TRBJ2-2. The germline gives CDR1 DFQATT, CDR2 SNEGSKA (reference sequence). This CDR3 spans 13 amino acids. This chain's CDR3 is CSLGSLNTGELFF.

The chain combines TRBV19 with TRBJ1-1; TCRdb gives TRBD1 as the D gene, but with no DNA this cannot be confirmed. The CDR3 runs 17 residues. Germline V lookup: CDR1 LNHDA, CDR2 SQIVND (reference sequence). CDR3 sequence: CASSSPDSGGYNTEAFF.

This CDR3 reads CASSLGTSGRKDTQYF. The rearrangement uses TRBV3-1 and TRBJ2-3; TCRdb names TRBD2, which stays unverified in the absence of DNA. The CDR3 length is 16 residues. Germline V gives CDR1 LGHDT, CDR2 YNNKEL (reference sequence).

The CDR3 sequence is CASSYSGQAVQYF. The V call is TRBV6-5, the J call TRBJ2-4; the D call from TCRdb, TRBD1, cannot be confirmed without DNA. This CDR3 has 13 residues. The germline CDR1 and CDR2 sequences are MNHEY and SVGAGI.

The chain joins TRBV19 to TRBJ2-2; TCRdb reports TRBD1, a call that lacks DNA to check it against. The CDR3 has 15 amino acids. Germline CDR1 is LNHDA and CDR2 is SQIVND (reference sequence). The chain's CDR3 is CASSSGTGNTGELFF.

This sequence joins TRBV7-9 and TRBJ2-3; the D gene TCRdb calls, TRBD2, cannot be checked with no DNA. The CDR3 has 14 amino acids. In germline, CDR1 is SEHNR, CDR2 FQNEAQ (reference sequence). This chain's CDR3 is CASKMASGTDTQYF.